This is a list of T cell receptor beta chains from one sample in a study of naive and memory T cell subsets. Each CDR3 protein is one row after TCRdb ran MiXCR on the UMI-ligation and nested PCR reads. The sample shows tens of thousands of distinct CDR3 sequences, 11% of them seen only once. Source material: naive CD4+ T cells from blood. These TCRs come from a human donor in good health. Each CDR3 is given without its conserved first and last residue.

V gene	CDR3 length	CDR3 protein
TRBV15	13	ATSRKRTSTGELF
TRBV4-2	13	ASSQGGAGNQPQH
TRBV5-1	12	ASSLENRNTEAF
TRBV12-3/TRBV12-4	11	ASSLKANYGYT
TRBV24-1	16	ATSEPTGTGDGTGELF
TRBV28	10	ASSLLNSPLH
TRBV7-2	12	ASSLEVGAYEQY
TRBV7-3	11	ASSLTRGNTIY
TRBV20-1	11	SARKRTNSPLH
TRBV7-2	12	ASSLDRDHYGYT
TRBV7-2	19	ASSYIRSGTSGSGGDNEQF
TRBV7-2	12	ASSPAWGTDTQY
TRBV18	16	ASSPLARRQTNTGELF
TRBV7-2	12	ASSHPIAKNIQY
TRBV25-1	13	ASSDPGTTVYEQY
TRBV14	12	ASSQFRGYNEQF
TRBV30	13	AWALGRSSYNEQF
TRBV29-1	12	SVLNRGIKTEAF
TRBV27	14	ASSLSNLRQGHEQY
TRBV6-1	13	ASIKEAVMNTEAF
TRBV7-9	12	ASSSRPAVETQY
TRBV29-1	17	SVEDLKMPGGQRFYGYT
TRBV28	12	ASSGHGGYNEQF
TRBV7-2	13	ASSLASGVDTEAF
TRBV12-3/TRBV12-4	10	ASRNRGDEQY
TRBV7-2	10	ASTTYGNEQF
TRBV27	18	ASSPSRQDSLSSKDQPQH
TRBV12-3/TRBV12-4	13	ASSRGGTDLYGYT
TRBV20-1	8	SAAPSEQF
TRBV3-1	13	ASSQDLAGLETQY
TRBV4-1	12	ASSHQGRNGELF
TRBV6-2/TRBV6-3	13	ASSSTGQLTGELF
TRBV29-1	10	SVTGLAISAF
TRBV7-9	13	ASSLGQGSTDTQY
TRBV6-1	11	ASSESVSLEQY
TRBV3-1	14	ASFPGPGTLYNEQF
TRBV28	12	ASSLPGPAYEQY
TRBV28	10	ASSLVRLEQY
TRBV10-3	10	ASGGTYNEQF
TRBV14	13	ASSQTRTVSYEQY
TRBV12-3/TRBV12-4	11	ASSLNARYTIY
TRBV20-1	10	SARTGDWEQY
TRBV30	11	ASKTGLNYGYT
TRBV12-3/TRBV12-4	12	ASSLARDNQPQH
TRBV12-3/TRBV12-4	14	ASSGGRTYSNQPQH
TRBV29-1	13	SVDSGASFYNEQF
TRBV6-2/TRBV6-3	14	ASSSGISGGPDTQY
TRBV20-1	13	SARDGQIITGELF
TRBV6-2/TRBV6-3	10	ASRRDLYGYT
TRBV27	13	ASSSPLAGADTQY
TRBV6-2/TRBV6-3	13	ASSYSRGYYTEAF
TRBV6-6	12	ASSYEGANTEAF